The 17 T cell receptor beta chains presented below share a single source sample, sequenced in a study of blood T cells in healthy people across ages. A sample-barcoded 5' primer and a J-beta primer mix were used in a second PCR of about 7 to 12 cycles. MiXCR, applied by TCRdb to the 5' RACE reads, yields one record per CDR3 protein. The profile shows 660,000 or so distinct CDR3 sequences, around three fifths of them singletons. The specimen was blood. These receptors all come from a man in his sixties in good health.

The chain is built from TRBV6-6 and TRBJ2-7; no firm D call. The CDR3 sequence is 13 residues long. Germline V lookup: CDR1 MNHNY, CDR2 SVGAGI (reference sequence). Trimming stripped 5 bases from V and 2 bases from J, with 10 bases between. DNA for the CDR3: TGTGCCAGCAGTCACGACGAAACCTACGAGCAGTACTTC. Translated: CASSHDETYEQYF.

The chain recombines TRBV14 with TRBJ2-3; D call uncertain. The CDR3 covers 14 residues. Germline loops: CDR1 SGHDN, CDR2 FVKESK. The V end lost 0 bases, the J end lost 5 bases, and 9 bases lay between the germline ends. The CDR3: CASSQDLVVDTQYF. CDR3 bases: TGTGCCAGCAGCCAAGATCTAGTTGTAGATACGCAGTATTTT.

This clonotype showed up just a few times. The chain combines TRBV2 with TRBJ2-3; no clear D gene. This CDR3 region has 13 residues. The V gene's germline CDR1 is SNHLY and CDR2 FYNNEI. Trimming removed 4 bases from V and 2 bases from J, with 7 bases in between. CDR3 amino acids: CASSVLNTDTQYF. The CDR3 DNA reads TGTGCCAGCAGTGTTCTCAACACAGATACGCAGTATTTT.

The rearrangement uses TRBV12-3 or TRBV12-4 and TRBJ2-2; D gene ambiguous. The CDR3 runs to 11 residues. Trimming removed 5 bases from V and 12 bases from J, with 10 bases in between. The CDR3 nucleotides read TGTGCCAGCAGTCTCCGTCGTAAGCTGTTTTTT. Protein product: CASSLRRKLFF.

The chain employs TRBV20-1 and TRBJ1-6; TRBD1 agrees at 9 bases. The CDR3 is 13 residues long. The germline CDR1 and CDR2 sequences are DFQATT and SNEGSKA (reference sequence). With V trimmed by 5 bases and J by 12 bases, 8 bases remained unmatched. The CDR3 loop is CSAVGQGIGPLHF. CDR3 nucleotides: TGCAGTGCTGTGGGACAGGGCATCGGACCCCTCCACTTT.

The table lists this clonotype with a few counts. The chain uses TRBV9 and TRBJ2-3, with a weak D call TRBD2 (7 bases). The germline gives CDR1 SGDLS, CDR2 YYNGEE. V lost 0 bases and J lost 4, with 12 bases in between. This CDR3 is 15 amino acids long. The CDR3 loop reads CASSVGGGASDTQYF. For the CDR3, the DNA is TGTGCCAGCAGCGTAGGAGGGGGGGCCTCAGATACGCAGTATTTT.

The gene calls are TRBV20-1 and TRBJ1-6; D unclear. Looked up from germline, CDR1 is DFQATT and CDR2 is SNEGSKA (reference sequence). CDR3 length equals 15 residues. Trimming removed 5 bases at V and 0 bases at J, with 11 bases between. The CDR3 DNA sequence: TGCAGTGCTGGTCCACAGAGCTCCTATAATTCACCCCTCCACTTT. Its protein is CSAGPQSSYNSPLHF.

This chain links TRBV7-8 with TRBJ1-5, with D possibly TRBD1 on 6 matching bases. Trimming shortened V by 1 base and J by 6 bases, and 19 bases separated the two germline ends. CDR3 length: 17 amino acids. The germline gives CDR1 SGHVS, CDR2 FQNEAQ. In DNA form, the CDR3 reads TGTGCCAGCAGCTTAGTAGGGCTAGGGGGGAGGACTCAGCCCCAGCATTTT. Residues: CASSLVGLGGRTQPQHF.

V usage is TRBV7-2 and J usage is TRBJ2-3; D perhaps matches TRBD1 (6 bases). The CDR3 contains 17 residues. Germline V gene sequence: CDR1 SGHTA, CDR2 FQGNSA. Trimming took off 4 bases at V and 8 bases at J, with 25 bases between the two ends. In nucleotides, the CDR3 is TGTGCCAGCAGCTCACAATTAGGCACAGGGAACCCTAGTACGCAGTATTTT. Translation gives CASSSQLGTGNPSTQYF.

The rearrangement joins TRBV4-2 to TRBJ2-5; D may correspond to TRBD1 or TRBD2 (5 bases each). Germline V gene data show CDR1 as LGHNA and CDR2 as YNFKEQ. This CDR3 is built from 15 residues. Trimming removed 4 bases at V and 5 bases at J, with 17 bases between. CDR3 coding DNA: TGTGCCAGCAGCCCAAGGACAACCGGGGACGAGACCCAGTACTTC. This codes for CASSPRTTGDETQYF.

The chain recombines TRBV10-3 with TRBJ2-7; unclear D gene. The V end lost 5 bases, the J end lost 7 bases, and 12 bases lay between the germline ends. The CDR3 covers 12 residues. The V gene's germline CDR1 is ENHRY and CDR2 SYGVKD. CDR3 region: CAISYSDNEQYF. CDR3 DNA: TGTGCCATCAGTTACAGTGACAATGAGCAGTACTTC.

The chain joins TRBV12-3 or TRBV12-4 to TRBJ1-6, with a possible D match to TRBD1 (5 bases). The V end lost 5 bases, the J end lost 4 bases, and 12 bases lay between the germline ends. CDR3 length equals 15 residues. The CDR3 is CASSPRGDYNSPLHF. CDR3 nucleotides: TGTGCCAGCAGTCCCAGAGGGGATTATAATTCACCCCTCCACTTT.

The chain combines TRBV7-9 with TRBJ1-1, with unresolved D. V shed 5 bases and J shed 1 base, with 11 bases lying between them. Germline V gene data show CDR1 as SEHNR and CDR2 as FQNEAQ (reference sequence). The CDR3 has 14 amino acids. CDR3 nucleotides: TGTGCCAGCAGCCGAAGCAGCGGGAACACTGAAGCTTTCTTT. Translation gives CASSRSSGNTEAFF.

This chain joins TRBV15 and TRBJ2-3; D is uncertain. CDR1 is LNHNV, CDR2 YYDKDF, per germline (reference sequence). With 1 base removed from V and 0 bases from J, the gap between germline ends came to 14 bases. This CDR3 has 17 residues. This CDR3 is CATSRGAGFGSTDTQYF. As DNA, the CDR3 is TGTGCCACCAGCAGAGGAGCCGGCTTTGGGAGCACAGATACGCAGTATTTT.

This clonotype appeared a few times. The chain couples TRBV9 to TRBJ2-7; a weak D match, TRBD1 (6 bases). V lost 4 bases, J lost 3 bases, and 14 bases lay in between. The CDR3 is 14 residues long. Looked up from germline, CDR1 is SGDLS and CDR2 is YYNGEE. CDR3 loop: CASSPRQENYEQYF. The CDR3 nucleotides read TGTGCCAGCAGCCCCAGACAGGAAAACTACGAGCAGTACTTC.

This chain uses TRBV2 with TRBJ2-5, with 8 nucleotides matching TRBD1. The CDR3 loop spans 14 amino acids. The V and J ends lost 4 bases and 11 bases, in that order; junction bases with no gene match: 12. CDR1 is SNHLY, CDR2 FYNNEI, per germline. CDR3 DNA: TGTGCCAGCAGTGGGGGACAGGTTTTATCTGAGCAGTACTTC. Translating gives CASSGGQVLSEQYF.

V gene TRBV9 combines with J gene TRBJ1-2; possibly TRBD1 for D (5 bases). CDR3 size: 14 residues. Trimming took 4 bases from V and 2 from J, leaving 12 bases between them. CDR1 is SGDLS, CDR2 YYNGEE, per germline. The CDR3 is CASSPIGGNYGYTF. The DNA of the CDR3 is TGTGCCAGCAGCCCCATCGGGGGGAACTATGGCTACACCTTC.